These 4 T cell receptor beta chains were all obtained from the same sample, sequenced in a study of identical twins. TCRdb itself ran the 5' RACE reads through MiXCR, one entry per CDR3 protein. The repertoire consists of approximately 1.8 million distinct CDR3 sequences, with under 35% occurring once and the leading ten covering 0.25% to 0.3%. The source material was cord blood. These receptors all stem from a newborn girl in good health.

The chain combines TRBV6-1 with TRBJ2-7; D is uncertain. The DNA end lines up better with TRBJ2-5; the J call may be wrong. Germline V gene lookup returns CDR1 MNHNS and CDR2 SASEGT. There are 17 residues in the CDR3. The CDR3 loop is CASSPRPQSIVGETQYF. The CDR3 DNA reads TGTGCCAGCAGTCCCCGGCCTCAAAGTATTGTCGGAGAGACCCAGTACTTC.

V is TRBV30 and J is TRBJ1-2; D may be TRBD1 (5 bases). Trimming pared 2 bases from V and 6 bases from J, leaving 10 bases between. This CDR3 is 12 amino acids long. In germline, CDR1 is GTSNPN, CDR2 SVGIG (reference sequence). The CDR3 bases are TGTGCCTGGAGTAAGGGGCAGAATGGCTACACCTTC. Translation: CAWSKGQNGYTF.

In its sample, this clonotype was seen a few times. Germline and junction disagree at one end, which may indicate a read error. The chain uses TRBV4-1 and TRBJ1-1; 10 bases align to TRBD1. The CDR3 has 15 residues. In germline, CDR1 is MGHRA, CDR2 YSYEKL. DNA of the CDR3: TGCGCCGGCAGCCAAGAGACAGGGGGCGGCACTGAAGCTTTCTTT. Amino acids: CAGSQETGGGTEAFF.

The V and J genes are TRBV6-5 and TRBJ2-2, with D tentatively TRBD2 (5 bases). This CDR3 is 14 amino acids long. CDR1 is MNHEY and CDR2 is SVGAGI in the germline V gene. Trimming stripped 2 bases from V and 6 bases from J, with 10 bases between. CDR3 sequence reads: CASSYRLRAGELFF. The CDR3 nucleotides read TGTGCCAGCAGTTACCGTCTGAGGGCCGGGGAGCTGTTTTTT.